Shown below are 28 T cell receptor beta chains from a single sample sequenced in a study of blood T cell repertoires in COVID-19 (dated by TCRdb to the early 2020s). Preparation of the library involved the immunoSEQ multiplex PCR assay. TCRdb provides this immuneACCESS table in a form limited to in-frame rearrangements. Some clones are lacking; in checked studies, under half of them reflect an unresolved V gene, and why the rest are absent is not known. This sample has about 81,000 clones in its table, and roughly 82% of those were observed once. Over 9.5% of the sample goes to the ten largest clones. The sequencing sample was made of peripheral blood. Receptors were obtained from a man aged 55-75 years with acute or convalescent COVID-19.

The chain couples TRBV5-1 to TRBJ1-5; TRBD1 matches at 10 bases. CDR1 SGHRS and CDR2 YFSETQ come from the germline V gene. V shed 5 bases and J 7 bases; nucleotides not matched to a gene: 15. The CDR3 is 17 residues long. The CDR3 nucleotides read TGCGCCAGCAGACCTGGTCCCGGGACAGGGGAGGGGCAGCCCCAGCATTTT. This encodes CASRPGPGTGEGQPQHF.

J is TRBJ1-1 and V is TRBV12-3 or TRBV12-4; D is unresolved. Trimming removed 1 base from V and 2 bases from J, with 5 bases in between. The CDR3 loop spans 13 amino acids. CDR3 sequence: CASSLGSNTEAFF. The CDR3 nucleotides read TGTGCCAGCAGTTTAGGCAGTAACACTGAAGCTTTCTTT.

This chain connects TRBV7-3 to TRBJ2-7, with 7 bases fitting TRBD2. The CDR3 sequence is 15 residues long. Germline CDR1 is SGHTA and CDR2 is FQGTGA. V was clipped by 5 bases and J by 2 bases; unmatched bases: 9. The CDR3 reads CASSPAPSGTYEQYF. In DNA form, the CDR3 reads TGTGCCAGCAGCCCGGCGCCTAGCGGTACCTACGAGCAGTACTTC.

The DNA of the CDR3 is TGTGCCAGTAGTATAGGGAGGGGAGGTCAGGGAGGATCAGATACGCAGTATTTT. Its translation is CASSIGRGGQGGSDTQYF. The genes are TRBV19 and TRBJ2-3; D may be TRBD2 (6 bases). The length of the CDR3 is 18 residues. Per the germline V gene, CDR1 is LNHDA and CDR2 is SQIVND (reference sequence). V was trimmed by 1 base and J by 4 bases, leaving 21 bases between them.

The rearrangement uses TRBV5-6 and TRBJ1-1; perhaps TRBD1 as D (6 bases). This CDR3 region has 15 residues. V lost 4 bases and J 5 bases, leaving 18 bases between the germline ends. The germline gives CDR1 SGHDT, CDR2 YYEEEE. The CDR3 spells CASSPTDRSETEAFF. In DNA, the CDR3 is TGTGCCAGCAGCCCTACCGACAGGTCGGAGACTGAAGCTTTCTTT.

The chain links TRBV11-2 to TRBJ2-1; TRBD2 aligns across 8 bases. The CDR3 has 16 amino acids. Per the germline V gene, CDR1 is SGHAT and CDR2 is FQNNGV. The V and J ends lost 0 bases and 7 bases, in that order; junction bases with no gene match: 8. The CDR3 DNA sequence: TGTGCCAGCAGCTTAGATTCCGGGGGGGCAAGAAATGAGCAGTTCTTC. Protein: CASSLDSGGARNEQFF.

V gene TRBV6-7 combines with J gene TRBJ1-4; no definite D call. TRBV6-7 carries the ORF label, with uncertain function. Trimming shortened V by 8 bases and J by 7 bases, and 26 bases separated the two germline ends. The CDR3 spans 17 residues. The CDR3 is CASSPIPPQAGCEKLFF. The CDR3 region has the DNA TGTGCCAGCTCACCAATCCCGCCGCAGGCGGGGTGTGAAAAACTGTTTTTT.

This chain links TRBV4-3 with TRBJ2-4, with 8 nucleotides matching TRBD1. CDR3 length equals 16 residues. Germline CDR1 reads LGHNA; CDR2 reads YSLEER. V dropped 1 base and J dropped 1; count of bases not matched to a gene: 3. The CDR3: CASSQGTGFAKNIQYF. CDR3 nucleotides: TGCGCCAGCAGCCAAGGGACAGGGTTCGCCAAAAACATTCAGTACTTC.

The chain joins TRBV6-2 or TRBV6-3 to TRBJ1-5; weak D call: TRBD1 (5 bases). Trimming left V 4 bases short and J 0 bases short, with 10 bases between. The CDR3 contains 15 residues. From germline, CDR1 is MNHEY and CDR2 SVGEGT. CDR3: CASSFQGYSNQPQHF. The CDR3 DNA reads TGTGCCAGCAGTTTCCAGGGTTATAGCAATCAGCCCCAGCATTTT.

The CDR3: CASSAGGTATYEQYF. The CDR3 DNA is TGCGCCAGCAGCGCCGGAGGGACGGCGACCTACGAGCAGTACTTC. The gene calls are TRBV5-1 and TRBJ2-7; possibly TRBD2 for D (6 bases). V shed 4 bases and J shed 2 bases, with 16 bases lying between them. The CDR3 covers 15 residues. Germline V lookup: CDR1 SGHRS, CDR2 YFSETQ.

This chain connects TRBV28 to TRBJ1-1; D perhaps matches TRBD1 (5 bases). Trimming left V 4 bases short and J 1 base short, with 13 bases between. Germline V gene data show CDR1 as MDHEN and CDR2 as SYDVKM. The CDR3 loop spans 15 amino acids. This chain's CDR3 is CASSSPFQGNTEAFF. Written as DNA, the CDR3 is TGTGCCAGCAGTTCGCCGTTCCAGGGGAACACTGAAGCTTTCTTT.

V is TRBV28 and J is TRBJ2-7; 11 nucleotides line up with TRBD2. V was pared by 6 bases and J by 2 bases, with 6 bases of the junction left unmatched. Germline V gene sequence: CDR1 MDHEN, CDR2 SYDVKM. The length of the CDR3 is 15 residues. The CDR3 DNA reads TGTGCCAGCAGCGTGGTTAGCGGGGGGGCCTACGAGCAGTACTTC. Translation: CASSVVSGGAYEQYF.

V is TRBV10-3 and J is TRBJ2-2, with 9 bases aligning to TRBD1. V dropped 8 bases and J dropped 6; count of bases not matched to a gene: 13. CDR1 is ENHRY, CDR2 SYGVKD, per germline. The length of the CDR3 is 16 residues. The CDR3 DNA follows: TGTGCCATCGGACTAATGTTGGGACAGGGCCCCGGGGAGCTGTTTTTT. Residues: CAIGLMLGQGPGELFF.

The chain carries TRBV7-2 and TRBJ1-3; D might be TRBD1 (6 bases). CDR1 and CDR2 (germline): SGHTA, FQGNSA. The CDR3 sequence is 15 residues long. V lost 5 bases to trimming and J lost 2 bases, with 13 bases between them. The CDR3 DNA reads TGTGCCAGCAGCCCCAACAGGGACGCTGGAAACACCATATATTTT. As protein: CASSPNRDAGNTIYF. The variable domain in full, completed from reference TRBV7-2 and TRBJ1-3, reads GAGVSQSPSNKVTEKGKDVELRCDPISGHTALYWYRQSLGQGLEFLIYFQGNSAPDKSGLPSDRFSAERTGGSVSTLTIQRTQQEDSAVYLCASSPNRDAGNTIYFGEGSWLTVV.

The rearrangement links TRBV11-3 to TRBJ2-1; TRBD1 agrees at 7 bases. The CDR3 runs 14 residues. Germline CDR1 and CDR2: SGHNT and YENEEA. Germline trimming cut 3 bases from V and 4 bases from J; bases unmatched to any gene: 3. The CDR3 DNA is TGTGCCAGCAGCTTCGGACAGGTTTACAATGAGCAGTTCTTC. Its protein is CASSFGQVYNEQFF.

The V call is TRBV19, the J call TRBJ2-1; TRBD2 aligns across 7 bases. The V and J ends lost 7 bases and 3 bases, in that order; junction bases with no gene match: 12. There are 16 residues in the CDR3. Germline V CDR1 and CDR2: LNHDA, SQIVND (reference sequence). The chain's CDR3 is CASTQQAGAHYNEQFF. The CDR3 nucleotides read TGTGCCAGTACCCAGCAGGCGGGAGCCCACTACAATGAGCAGTTCTTC. The complete variable domain, with remaining parts taken from reference TRBV19 and TRBJ2-1, reads DGGITQSPKYLFRKEGQNVTLSCEQNLNHDAMYWYRQDPGQGLRLIYYSQIVNDFQKGDIAEGYSVSREKKESFPLTVTSAQKNPTAFYLCASTQQAGAHYNEQFFGPGTRLTVL.

In its sample, this clone was seen a few times. V usage is TRBV6-2 or TRBV6-3 and J usage is TRBJ1-5; D may be TRBD1 (5 bases). Trimming pared 6 bases from V and 7 bases from J, leaving 16 bases between. Germline V gives CDR1 MNHEY, CDR2 SVGEGT. This CDR3 contains 14 residues. The CDR3: CASSRAGGGQPQHF. The CDR3 DNA follows: TGTGCCAGCAGCCGAGCCGGGGGGGGACAGCCCCAGCATTTT.

This chain links TRBV30 with TRBJ1-5; 8 nucleotides align to TRBD1. CDR1 GTSNPN and CDR2 SVGIG come from the germline V gene (reference sequence). V gave up 1 base and J gave up 5 bases; unmatched junction bases: 1. The CDR3 has 13 residues. The CDR3, as DNA: TGTGCCTGGAGTGCAGGGGGCCATCAGCCCCAGCATTTT. It is translated as CAWSAGGHQPQHF. Complete variable domain (other parts from reference TRBV30 and TRBJ1-5): SQTIHQWPATLVQPVGSPLSLECTVEGTSNPNLYWYRQAAGRGLQLLFYSVGIGQISSEVPQNLSASRPQDRQFILSSKKLLLSDSGFYLCAWSAGGHQPQHFGDGTRLSIL.

CDR3 loop: CASSPRAPAGANVLTF. The CDR3 DNA reads as TGTGCCAGCAGCCCGAGGGCGCCTGCCGGGGCCAACGTCCTGACTTTC. The chain recombines TRBV6-2 or TRBV6-3 with TRBJ2-6; D is perhaps TRBD2 (5 bases). The length of the CDR3 is 16 residues. CDR1 MNHEY and CDR2 SVGEGT come from the germline V gene. V was trimmed by 6 bases and J by 4 bases, leaving 16 bases between them.

The chain has TRBV6-2 or TRBV6-3 and TRBJ2-1, with a possible D match to TRBD1 (6 bases). V lost 6 bases to trimming and J lost 6 bases, with 15 bases between them. Per the germline V gene, CDR1 is MNHEY and CDR2 is SVGEGT. The CDR3 totals 14 residues. CDR3 nucleotide sequence: TGTGCCAGCAGCCCCCACACAGGGTTCAATGAGCAGTTCTTC. Protein: CASSPHTGFNEQFF.

V is TRBV5-1 and J is TRBJ1-2; 9 bases align to TRBD1. The CDR3 contains 15 residues. Germline V lookup: CDR1 SGHRS, CDR2 YFSETQ. Trimming cost V 4 bases and J 8 bases; bases outside gene matches: 12. The CDR3 reads CASSQDLQGAKGYTF. CDR3 DNA: TGCGCCAGCAGCCAGGACCTACAGGGGGCAAAGGGCTACACCTTC.

The chain recombines TRBV7-9 with TRBJ1-5, with a tentative D call TRBD1 (5 bases). The CDR3 covers 15 residues. Germline V gene sequence: CDR1 SEHNR, CDR2 FQNEAQ (reference sequence). V lost 4 bases to trimming and J lost 6 bases, with 16 bases between them. CDR3 loop: CASSSTGGLGQPQHF. The CDR3 DNA follows: TGTGCCAGCAGCTCCACCGGGGGTTTGGGTCAGCCCCAGCATTTT.

The J gene is TRBJ2-1, the V gene TRBV7-2, with a tentative D call TRBD1 (6 bases). The V end lost 1 base, the J end lost 8 bases, and 15 bases lay between the germline ends. CDR3 length equals 15 residues. CDR1 SGHTA and CDR2 FQGNSA come from the germline V gene. CDR3 coding DNA: TGTGCCAGCAGCTTAGGCGGCATAGGGGGACATGAGCAGTTCTTC. Its translation is CASSLGGIGGHEQFF.

This clone was seen a handful of times. The chain joins TRBV27 to TRBJ1-2, with 8 bases aligning to TRBD1. Germline CDR1 MNHEY, CDR2 SMNVEV (reference sequence). The CDR3 consists of 16 residues. J was trimmed by 1 base and V by 2 bases; bases with no gene match: 6. The CDR3 loop reads CASSLTQGQGNYGYTF. The CDR3 DNA reads as TGTGCCAGCAGTTTAACCCAAGGACAGGGTAACTATGGCTACACCTTC.

This CDR3 is CAWTGFFYGYTF. The DNA of the CDR3 is TGTGCCTGGACGGGGTTTTTCTATGGCTACACCTTC. The chain joins TRBV30 to TRBJ1-2; no firm D call. This CDR3 contains 12 residues. The germline V gene encodes CDR1 GTSNPN and CDR2 SVGIG (reference sequence). V was shortened by 4 bases and J by 4 bases, with 10 bases between the two germline ends.

CDR3 amino acids: CASSRAGQNTEAFF. The CDR3 bases are TGTGCCAGCAGCAGAGCCGGACAGAACACTGAAGCTTTCTTT. V usage is TRBV7-9 and J usage is TRBJ1-1; D is possibly TRBD1 (5 bases). V was cut by 5 bases and J by 1 base, with 11 bases left in between. This CDR3 has 14 amino acids. The germline V gene has CDR1 SEHNR and CDR2 FQNEAQ (reference sequence).

This clone showed up just once. The CDR3, as DNA: TGTGCCAGCAGCTTAGACGGGGAGGTCCAGTATTTT. It codes for CASSLDGEVQYF. The J gene is TRBJ2-3, the V gene TRBV7-9; TRBD2 is a possible D gene (6 bases). V lost 1 base to trimming and J lost 12 bases, with 11 bases between them. Per germline, CDR1 SEHNR and CDR2 FQNEAQ (reference sequence). The CDR3 is made up of 12 amino acids.

V is TRBV3-1 (or the pseudogene TRBV3-2) and J is TRBJ1-3; D is perhaps TRBD1 (6 bases). The CDR3 consists of 14 residues. The germline V gene has CDR1 LGHDT and CDR2 YNNKEL (reference sequence). V was cut by 3 bases and J by 7 bases, with 13 bases left in between. The CDR3 region has the DNA TGTGCCAGCAGCCATAATCAGGGGCGGAACACCATATATTTT. Its translation: CASSHNQGRNTIYF.